This is a list of T cell receptor beta chains from one sample in a study of shared clonotypes between healthy human individuals. Only in-frame clones appear in the TCRdb table, and some are missing; sequencing was by immunoSEQ multiplex PCR. Among roughly 2.5 million clones listed, 90% to 95% were seen once. The sequenced sample was naive CD4+ T cells sorted from blood. Receptors originate from a man in his late teens or twenties in good health. Both conserved end residues are part of each CDR3. The order of the fields is CDR3 DNA, CDR3 protein, clone size, J gene, D gene, V gene. A D gene is named only where the DNA matches it firmly. Some rows have no size entry. The others give once, few or many, or a class for an expanded clone.

TGTGCCAGCAGTGTAGACAGAGAACTGTTTTTT | CASSVDRELFF | NA | TRBJ1-4 | NA | TRBV2
TGCGCCAGCAGCTTGGTCACAGGGGTGAACACTGAAGCTTTCTTT | CASSLVTGVNTEAFF | NA | TRBJ1-1 | TRBD1 | TRBV5-1
TGTGCCAGCAGTCTACGGACAGGCTCCTACAATGAGCAGTTCTTC | CASSLRTGSYNEQFF | once | TRBJ2-1 | TRBD1 | TRBV6-5
TGTGCCAGATCAGGGGGCCACACCGGGGAGCTGTTTTTT | CARSGGHTGELFF | NA | TRBJ2-2 | TRBD1 | TRBV9
TGCGCCAGCAGCTTGGATGGAGGTAATTCACCCCTCCACTTT | CASSLDGGNSPLHF | NA | TRBJ1-6 | NA | TRBV5-1
TGTGCCAGCAGCTTACGGGTAGCGGGGGGCAATGAGCAGTTCTTC | CASSLRVAGGNEQFF | NA | TRBJ2-1 | TRBD2 | TRBV7-8
TGTGCCAGCAGCGTCGACAGGAGTGACAACGAGCAGTACTTC | CASSVDRSDNEQYF | NA | TRBJ2-7 | NA | TRBV9
TGCGCCAGCAGCTTACTGACAGGGGCCTCCTACGAGCAGTACTTC | CASSLLTGASYEQYF | once | TRBJ2-7 | TRBD1 | TRBV5-1
TGTGCGACCGGGACAGTAGCCAAAAACATTCAGTACTTC | CATGTVAKNIQYF | NA | TRBJ2-4 | TRBD1 | TRBV7-9
TGTGCCAGCTCACCAAGTTCTGCTAGCGGGGGGTCTGGGGCCAACGTCCTGACTTTC | CASSPSSASGGSGANVLTF | NA | TRBJ2-6 | TRBD2 | TRBV18
TGTGCCAGCGCTCGCGGGGGTATAGCCAAAAACATTCAGTACTTC | CASARGGIAKNIQYF | NA | TRBJ2-4 | TRBD2 | TRBV6-6
TGTGCCAGCAGTTACTCGGTAACTATGAACACTGAAGCTTTCTTT | CASSYSVTMNTEAFF | NA | TRBJ1-1 | NA | TRBV6-6
TGTGCCAGCAGCTTAAGGAGAACGATGAACACTGAAGTTTTCTTT | CASSLRRTMNTEVFF | NA | TRBJ1-1 | NA | TRBV7-2
TGTGCCAGCAGTTACTCCGGCCTGGCTAACTATGGCTACACCTTC | CASSYSGLANYGYTF | once | TRBJ1-2 | NA | TRBV6-5
TGTGCCTGGATCATAAGCGGGGGGGCCCCCACAGATACGCAGTATTTT | CAWIISGGAPTDTQYF | NA | TRBJ2-3 | TRBD2 | TRBV30
TGTGCTTCTGGACTTTTCCCCTACGAGCAGTACTTC | CASGLFPYEQYF | NA | TRBJ2-7 | NA | TRBV7-7
TGTGCCAGCGGGGAAGGCGGGGCAAAAAATGAAAAACTGTTTTTT | CASGEGGAKNEKLFF | NA | TRBJ1-4 | NA | TRBV28
TGTGCCAGCAGAGCGGGGGTTACGTACGAGCAGTACTTC | CASRAGVTYEQYF | once | TRBJ2-7 | TRBD2 | TRBV6-5
TGTGCCAGCAGCTTAGGACTAGAGACCCAGTACTTC | CASSLGLETQYF | once | TRBJ2-5 | NA | TRBV7-9
TGCGCCAGCAGTGAGTCGAAAGGGCCAGACTCACCCCTCCACTTT | CASSESKGPDSPLHF | NA | TRBJ1-6 | NA | TRBV10-2
TGTGCCACCAGCAGAGACCGGGACTCATTCTACGAGCAGTACTTC | CATSRDRDSFYEQYF | once | TRBJ2-7 | NA | TRBV15
TGCAGCGTTGAGCCCGGAGTACCCCCGGGGGAGTTCTTC | CSVEPGVPPGEFF | NA | TRBJ2-1 | NA | TRBV29-1
TGTGCCAGCAGTTTCGGGCCACAGCCTGAGCAGTTCTTC | CASSFGPQPEQFF | NA | TRBJ2-1 | NA | TRBV25-1
TGTGCCAGCAGTTTATTTTCCGGGGAGCTGTTTTTT | CASSLFSGELFF | once | TRBJ2-2 | NA | TRBV28
TGTGCCAGCTCACCACGGGGCGCAGGGTCCGTGCCCGAGCAGTACTTC | CASSPRGAGSVPEQYF | NA | TRBJ2-7 | NA | TRBV18
TGTGCCAGCAGCCCCCATGCCGGGGGGAATTCACCCCTCCACTTT | CASSPHAGGNSPLHF | NA | TRBJ1-6 | NA | TRBV7-2
TGTGCCAGCAGAGACAGGATCTCTGGAAACACCATATATTTT | CASRDRISGNTIYF | NA | TRBJ1-3 | NA | TRBV25-1
TGTGCCAGCAGTGCGTCGGGACTAGCGGGGGGGCCACCAGATACGCAGTATTTT | CASSASGLAGGPPDTQYF | NA | TRBJ2-3 | TRBD2 | TRBV28
TGTGCCAGCAGTTACTATGGGCAGAGCGGGAGTGAAAAACTGTTTTTT | CASSYYGQSGSEKLFF | NA | TRBJ1-4 | NA | TRBV6-5
TGTGCCTGGACAGGGGGCCATGCCGAGACCCAGTACTTC | CAWTGGHAETQYF | NA | TRBJ2-5 | TRBD1 | TRBV30
TGTGCCAGTAGTTCCCAGGTTAGCGATCAGCCCCAGCATTTT | CASSSQVSDQPQHF | NA | TRBJ1-5 | NA | TRBV19
TGTGCCAGCTCACCCTATGCGGCGGAGACCCAGTACTTC | CASSPYAAETQYF | NA | TRBJ2-5 | NA | TRBV18
TGTGCCAGCAGTGCCACTAGCGGGAGCGCCTACGAGCAGTACTTC | CASSATSGSAYEQYF | NA | TRBJ2-7 | TRBD2 | TRBV6-5
TGCGCCAGCAGTCCCAAGGACCGCAAAACCTTGGAGCAGTACTTC | CASSPKDRKTLEQYF | once | TRBJ2-7 | NA | TRBV10-1
TGCGCCAGCAGCTTGATCCAGCGGGGTTTCACAGATACGCAGTATTTT | CASSLIQRGFTDTQYF | NA | TRBJ2-3 | TRBD2 | TRBV5-1
TGTGCCAGCAGCCCTGGGATTTCCTACGAGCAGTACTTC | CASSPGISYEQYF | NA | TRBJ2-7 | NA | TRBV7-9
TGTGCCAGCAGTTTATTTCCTGGACAGAATCAGCCCCAGCATTTT | CASSLFPGQNQPQHF | NA | TRBJ1-5 | NA | TRBV27
TGCGCCAGCAGCCAAGATCGCGGGGGCACAGATACGCAGTATTTT | CASSQDRGGTDTQYF | NA | TRBJ2-3 | NA | TRBV4-3